One and the same sample provided the 20 T cell receptor beta chains below, sequenced in a study of OX40 agonist ivuxolimab in advanced cancers. Clones were read by immunoSEQ multiplex PCR, and TCRdb kept only the in-frame ones, dropping some. The sample has 40,000 to 45,000 clones; around 80% are singletons. The sample here was CD4+ or CD8+ T cells sorted from blood, taken in a trial of the OX40 agonist ivuxolimab. All receptors come from an adult with an advanced solid tumor such as melanoma, head and neck, liver or kidney cancer.

This CDR3 is CATSPDAGETQYF. The CDR3 coding sequence is TGTGCCACCAGCCCGGACGCGGGGGAGACCCAGTACTTC. The chain uses TRBV15 and TRBJ2-5; tentative D call: TRBD2 (6 bases). V dropped 5 bases and J dropped 5 bases, with 12 bases sitting between them. Germline lookup yields CDR1 LNHNV and CDR2 YYDKDF (reference sequence). This CDR3 region has 13 residues. The complete variable domain, with remaining parts taken from reference TRBV15 and TRBJ2-5, reads DAMVIQNPRYQVTQFGKPVTLSCSQTLNHNVMYWYQQKSSQAPKLLFHYYDKDFNNEADTPDNFQSRRPNTSFCFLDIRSPGLGDTAMYLCATSPDAGETQYFGPGTRLLVL.

This chain links TRBV6-1 with TRBJ1-5; D is unclear. Trimming removed 0 bases from V and 3 bases from J, with 12 bases in between. CDR3 length: 16 amino acids. Germline CDR1 reads MNHNS; CDR2 reads SASEGT. CDR3 loop: CASSEAMVGINQPQHF. For the CDR3, the DNA is TGTGCCAGCAGTGAAGCCATGGTTGGTATCAATCAGCCCCAGCATTTT.

The chain is built from TRBV19 and TRBJ1-2, with D possibly being TRBD1 (5 bases). CDR1 is LNHDA, CDR2 SQIVND, per germline (reference sequence). V lost 5 bases and J lost 7, with 14 bases in between. The CDR3 has 13 amino acids. The chain's CDR3 is CASSPPREGGYTF. The CDR3 DNA is TGTGCCAGTAGTCCTCCCAGGGAGGGTGGCTACACCTTC.

The chain uses TRBV9 and TRBJ2-1; maybe TRBD1 (6 bases). Deletions cut 3 bases from V and 0 bases from J, with 13 bases between. The CDR3 spans 16 residues. CDR1 SGDLS and CDR2 YYNGEE come from the germline V gene. The CDR3 DNA follows: TGTGCCAGCAGCGGCGAAGGGGGAAGCTCCTACAATGAGCAGTTCTTC. As protein: CASSGEGGSSYNEQFF.

V and J are TRBV28 and TRBJ2-7; TRBD1 aligns across 10 bases. V lost 1 base to trimming and J lost 3 bases; unmatched junction nucleotides: 3. There are 15 residues in the CDR3. Germline values: CDR1 MDHEN, CDR2 SYDVKM. Written as DNA, the CDR3 is TGTGCCAGCAGTTTATTTGGGGACAGGGGCTACGAGCAGTACTTC. It is translated as CASSLFGDRGYEQYF.

The genes are TRBV18 and TRBJ2-3; D gene unclear. The CDR3 is 13 amino acids. V lost 3 bases and J lost 6, with 10 bases in between. Germline values: CDR1 KGHSH, CDR2 LQKENI. The CDR3 region has the DNA TGTGCCAGCTCACCTCCAAGACTGGATACGCAGTATTTT. It yields the protein CASSPPRLDTQYF. The full variable domain, with the rest looked up from reference TRBV18 and TRBJ2-3, is NAGVMQNPRHLVRRRGQEARLRCSPMKGHSHVYWYRQLPEEGLKFMVYLQKENIIDESGMPKERFSAEFPKEGPSILRIQQVVRGDSAAYFCASSPPRLDTQYFGPGTRLTVL.

V gene TRBV7-2 combines with J gene TRBJ1-5, with 9 bases identical to TRBD1. CDR3 length: 15 residues. CDR1 is SGHTA and CDR2 is FQGNSA in the germline V gene. V was clipped by 3 bases and J by 4 bases; unmatched bases: 4. In nucleotides, the CDR3 is TGTGCCAGCAGCTTTGGGACAGGGAAAAATCAGCCCCAGCATTTT. Amino acids: CASSFGTGKNQPQHF. Based on the CDR3 plus reference TRBV7-2 and TRBJ1-5, the full variable domain is GAGVSQSPSNKVTEKGKDVELRCDPISGHTALYWYRQSLGQGLEFLIYFQGNSAPDKSGLPSDRFSAERTGGSVSTLTIQRTQQEDSAVYLCASSFGTGKNQPQHFGDGTRLSIL.

The V and J genes are TRBV5-1 and TRBJ1-4; a weak D match, TRBD1 (6 bases). Deletions cut 0 bases from V and 8 bases from J, with 11 bases between. CDR3 length: 14 amino acids. Germline CDR1 SGHRS, CDR2 YFSETQ. The CDR3 protein is CASSLGRGPEKLFF. The CDR3 coding sequence is TGCGCCAGCAGCTTGGGCAGGGGTCCCGAAAAACTGTTTTTT.

This chain links TRBV7-8 with TRBJ1-5; D is perhaps TRBD1 (5 bases). The CDR3 extends over 15 amino acids. Trimming pared 0 bases from V and 0 bases from J, leaving 6 bases between. Germline assignment: CDR1 SGHVS and CDR2 FQNEAQ. The CDR3 is CASSLAGDSNQPQHF. The CDR3 region has the DNA TGTGCCAGCAGCTTAGCAGGGGATAGCAATCAGCCCCAGCATTTT.

The chain combines TRBV7-9 with TRBJ2-7; no firm D call. Germline V gives CDR1 SEHNR, CDR2 FQNEAQ (reference sequence). The V and J ends lost 5 bases and 6 bases respectively, with 17 bases between them. The CDR3 length is 14 residues. The CDR3 spells CASSTRAVWSEQYF. CDR3 sequence (DNA): TGTGCCAGCAGCACACGCGCGGTATGGAGCGAGCAGTACTTC.

The J gene is TRBJ1-1, the V gene TRBV10-1; TRBD1 matches 8 bases. Losses at the gene ends were 5 bases for V and 2 bases for J; bases not matched to a gene: 4. Germline CDR1 and CDR2: WNHNN and SYGVQD (reference sequence). The CDR3 runs 14 residues. The CDR3 sequence is CASSPGTGNTEAFF. In DNA, the CDR3 is TGCGCCAGCAGTCCCGGGACAGGAAACACTGAAGCTTTCTTT.

The chain joins TRBV7-2 to TRBJ2-4, with D possibly matching TRBD2 (6 bases). This CDR3 region has 16 residues. Germline loops: CDR1 SGHTA, CDR2 FQGNSA. The V end was cut by 2 bases, the J end by 1 base, with 12 bases between. CDR3 sequence: CASSLIAGLAKNIQYF. The CDR3 coding sequence is TGTGCCAGCAGCTTAATCGCGGGGCTGGCCAAAAACATTCAGTACTTC.

A remark on this clone: An end of the junction does not agree with germline; a read error may underlie this. The genes are TRBV10-3 and TRBJ2-2; unclear D gene. This CDR3 has 11 residues. Germline V gene data show CDR1 as ENHRY and CDR2 as SYGVKD. The CDR3 DNA follows: TGTGCCATCAGGGAGTTCGGGGAGCTGTTTTTT. Its protein product is CAIREFGELFF.

The chain combines TRBV5-4 with TRBJ2-1; 8 bases align to TRBD2. The CDR3 length is 14 residues. Germline CDR1 and CDR2: SGHNT and YYREEE (reference sequence). J was trimmed by 9 bases and V by 4 bases; bases with no gene match: 9. As DNA, the CDR3 is TGTGCCAGCAGCGACTTAGCGGGACTTGGTGAGCAGTTCTTC. Amino acids: CASSDLAGLGEQFF.

The rearrangement joins TRBV11-3 to TRBJ2-7; D gene ambiguous. Trimming removed 1 base from V and 1 base from J, with 5 bases in between. CDR3 length: 13 residues. Germline CDR1 and CDR2: SGHNT and YENEEA. CDR3 coding DNA: TGTGCCAGCAGCTTAGGGGATTCCTACGAGCAGTACTTC. Translating it yields CASSLGDSYEQYF. The variable domain in full, completed from reference TRBV11-3 and TRBJ2-7, reads EAGVVQSPRYKIIEKKQPVAFWCNPISGHNTLYWYLQNLGQGPELLIRYENEEAVDDSQLPKDRFSAERLKGVDSTLKIQPAELGDSAVYLCASSLGDSYEQYFGPGTRLTVT.

V is TRBV9 and J is TRBJ2-3; D unresolved. Germline CDR1 reads SGDLS; CDR2 reads YYNGEE. This CDR3 is 15 amino acids long. Trimming removed 0 bases from V and 0 bases from J, with 8 bases in between. The CDR3 nucleotides read TGTGCCAGCAGCGTAGGGTGGCAGAGCACAGATACGCAGTATTTT. It codes for CASSVGWQSTDTQYF.

V is TRBV7-2 and J is TRBJ2-3; D is uncertain. Trimming shortened V by 5 bases and J by 1 base, and 19 bases separated the two germline ends. CDR1 is SGHTA, CDR2 FQGNSA, per germline. There are 17 residues in the CDR3. The CDR3 loop is CASSPHRVDMRTDTQYF. CDR3 nucleotide sequence: TGTGCCAGCAGCCCACATAGGGTTGATATGCGCACAGATACGCAGTATTTT.

This chain joins TRBV4-2 and TRBJ1-1, with 8 bases aligning to TRBD1. CDR3 length: 15 residues. Unmatched junction bases numbered 9, after V lost 4 bases and J lost 5 bases. The germline CDR1 and CDR2 sequences are LGHNA and YNFKEQ. CDR3 nucleotide sequence: TGTGCCAGCAGCCGAGGGGAGACAGGGGCAACTGAAGCTTTCTTT. Translating gives CASSRGETGATEAFF.

V usage is TRBV6-4 and J usage is TRBJ2-3; D remains unclear. The CDR3 covers 15 residues. V lost 0 bases, J lost 4 bases, and 11 bases lay in between. From germline, CDR1 is MRHNA and CDR2 SNTAGT. The DNA for the CDR3 is TGTGCCAGCAGTGACTCACCTAGGCCAGCAGATACGCAGTATTTT. Amino acid sequence: CASSDSPRPADTQYF.

The V and J genes are TRBV28 and TRBJ2-3; the match to TRBD2 covers 7 bases. Per germline, CDR1 MDHEN and CDR2 SYDVKM. The CDR3 has 14 residues. V lost 8 bases to trimming and J lost 1 base; unmatched junction nucleotides: 6. CDR3 amino acids: CASRTSVGTDTQYF. The CDR3 DNA follows: TGTGCCAGCCGTACTAGCGTCGGCACAGATACGCAGTATTTT.